This T cell receptor beta chain was identified in a study of shared clonotypes between healthy human individuals. The CDR3 extends over 16 amino acids. Germline CDR1 reads SNHLY; CDR2 reads FYNNEI. Trimming cost V 6 bases and J 1 base; bases outside gene matches: 4. In the original analysis: ImmunoSEQ output lacked quality scores and full-length reads, limiting matched filtering. Data came from immunoSEQ multiplex PCR; TCRdb stores just in-frame clones and leaves some out. The V and J calls and clone size were taken over from that table, and D and trimming were inferred from the DNA. The sample has 400,000 to 500,000 clones, about 82% seen once; the top ten hold over 10%.

This clonotype was obtained from a woman aged 40-49 years in good health. Some clones in this sample may be carry-over from other donors' samples. The rearrangement joins TRBV2 to TRBJ2-3; 13 bases match TRBD2. The source material was PBMCs. CDR3 region: CASRTSGRAGTDTQYF. The CDR3 DNA reads TGTGCCAGCAGAACTAGCGGGAGGGCCGGCACAGATACGCAGTATTTT.